The 17 T cell receptor beta chains in this list originate from one sample, sequenced in a study of graft-versus-host responses after intestinal transplantation. Clones were read by immunoSEQ multiplex PCR, and TCRdb kept only the in-frame ones, dropping some. Of approximately 100,000 clones listed, about 83% are singletons. The starting material was PBMCs, obtained 255 days after intestinal transplant. The receptor set was obtained from a human patient who received an intestinal transplant, so some T cells may come from the graft donor.

The CDR3 bases are TGTGCCATCAGTGCCAGACAGGGGCCGAAAAACAATGAGCAGTTCTTC. It yields the protein CAISARQGPKNNEQFF. V gene TRBV10-3 combines with J gene TRBJ2-1, with 8 bases lining up with TRBD1. The V gene end was trimmed by 4 bases and the J gene end by 5 bases; junction bases not matched to a gene: 10. The germline V gene has CDR1 ENHRY and CDR2 SYGVKD. This CDR3 is built from 16 residues.

The chain is built from TRBV30 and TRBJ2-7; TRBD2 matches at 7 bases. The junction had 5 bases not matched to a gene; V was cut back by 8 bases and J by 4 bases. This CDR3 has 11 amino acids. Germline-derived CDR1 and CDR2 are GTSNPN and SVGIG (reference sequence). CDR3 residues: CAGQGGYEQYF. The DNA of the CDR3 is TGTGCCGGCCAGGGAGGGTACGAGCAGTACTTC.

V is TRBV6-6 and J is TRBJ2-7; the D gene is possibly TRBD2 (5 bases). The germline V and J ends were trimmed by 2 bases and 4 bases, with 12 bases remaining between them. The CDR3 is made up of 14 amino acids. The V gene's germline CDR1 is MNHNY and CDR2 SVGAGI (reference sequence). CDR3 DNA: TGTGCCAGCAGTTACGCTGGAGGTGGGTACGAGCAGTACTTC. It is translated as CASSYAGGGYEQYF.

The chain recombines TRBV29-1 with TRBJ1-3; D call uncertain. This CDR3 contains 14 residues. The V gene's germline CDR1 is SQVTM and CDR2 ANQGSEA. Trimming pared 6 bases from V and 0 bases from J, leaving 12 bases between. CDR3 bases: TGCAGCGTCAGCAGGAGTTTCTCTGGAAACACCATATATTTT. Residues: CSVSRSFSGNTIYF.

This clone was seen once. The chain uses TRBV2 and TRBJ1-1; D is perhaps TRBD1 (5 bases). The CDR3 runs 13 residues. V was clipped by 3 bases and J by 4 bases, with 9 bases between them. Germline V lookup: CDR1 SNHLY, CDR2 FYNNEI. The CDR3 nucleotides read TGTGCCAGCAGTGATAGGCAGGGCACTGAAGCTTTCTTT. It codes for CASSDRQGTEAFF.

This clone came up many times. The genes are TRBV6-4 and TRBJ2-3; maybe TRBD2 (6 bases). V lost 2 bases, J lost 0 bases, and 6 bases lay in between. The CDR3 totals 14 residues. Germline V CDR1 and CDR2: MRHNA, SNTAGT. Written as DNA, the CDR3 is TGTGCCAGCAGTGACGGGACTAGCACAGATACGCAGTATTTT. It yields the protein CASSDGTSTDTQYF.

The rearrangement uses TRBV5-1 and TRBJ2-7; the D gene could be TRBD1 or TRBD2 (5 bases each). From germline, CDR1 is SGHRS and CDR2 YFSETQ. The V gene lost 3 bases and the J gene lost 3 bases, with 16 bases spanning the gap. The CDR3 has 15 residues. The CDR3 nucleotides are TGCGCCAGCAGCTGGAGACCAGGGAGACTCTACGAGCAGTACTTC. Translation: CASSWRPGRLYEQYF.

The chain carries TRBV12-2 and TRBJ1-2. TRBV12-2 represents a pseudogene. The CDR3 is made up of 15 amino acids. CDR3: CASRPVKGNNYGYTF. The CDR3 coding sequence is TGTGCAAGTCGCCCCGTTAAAGGGAATAACTATGGCTACACCTTC.

Here the CDR3 reads CASSVASGLSYEQYF. As DNA, the CDR3 is TGTGCCAGCAGCGTAGCGAGCGGGCTATCCTACGAGCAGTACTTC. This chain connects TRBV9 to TRBJ2-5; weak D call: TRBD2 (6 bases). The DNA end is more similar to TRBJ2-7, so the J call may be wrong. Germline-derived CDR1 and CDR2 are SGDLS and YYNGEE. The CDR3 is made up of 15 amino acids.

J is TRBJ1-2 and V is TRBV5-1, with TRBD1 as a possible D gene (5 bases). Germline V lookup: CDR1 SGHRS, CDR2 YFSETQ. The CDR3 spans 17 residues. Trimming stripped 2 bases from V and 4 bases from J, with 21 bases between. This chain's CDR3 is CASSFQGAQGGSYGYTF. The CDR3 nucleotides are TGCGCCAGCAGCTTCCAGGGTGCGCAGGGAGGAAGCTATGGCTACACCTTC.

This sequence joins TRBV5-1 and TRBJ1-4; no clear D gene. Trimming removed 4 bases from V and 8 bases from J, with 18 bases in between. CDR3 length equals 15 residues. CDR1 and CDR2 (germline): SGHRS, YFSETQ. DNA for the CDR3: TGCGCCAGCAGCACCTTACCGCTCGGAGGGGAAAAACTGTTTTTT. Amino acid sequence: CASSTLPLGGEKLFF.

The chain links TRBV5-4 to TRBJ2-3; D gene ambiguous. CDR3 length: 14 amino acids. Germline V gives CDR1 SGHNT, CDR2 YYREEE (reference sequence). V was trimmed by 3 bases and J by 2 bases, leaving 10 bases between them. This chain's CDR3 is CASSSSGFTDTQYF. The CDR3 DNA sequence: TGTGCCAGCAGCTCATCGGGTTTCACAGATACGCAGTATTTT.

The chain combines TRBV5-1 with TRBJ2-3; 9 nucleotides agree with TRBD2. Germline CDR1 is SGHRS and CDR2 is YFSETQ. This CDR3 comprises 17 residues. Unmatched junction bases numbered 12, after V lost 2 bases and J lost 5 bases. CDR3 DNA: TGCGCCAGCAGCTTTTGGGCCCAGGCGGGGGGGCGAGATACGCAGTATTTT. This codes for CASSFWAQAGGRDTQYF. The full variable domain, completed using reference TRBV5-1 and TRBJ2-3, is KAGVTQTPRYLIKTRGQQVTLSCSPISGHRSVSWYQQTPGQGLQFLFEYFSETQRNKGNFPGRFSGRQFSNSRSEMNVSTLELGDSALYLCASSFWAQAGGRDTQYFGPGTRLTVL.

Only one count was recorded for this clone. This rearrangement joins TRBV28 to TRBJ2-2; unclear D gene. The V and J ends lost 3 bases and 5 bases respectively, with 10 bases between them. The V gene's germline CDR1 is MDHEN and CDR2 SYDVKM. This CDR3 has 14 amino acids. The chain's CDR3 is CASSFPGGTGELFF. The DNA for the CDR3 is TGTGCCAGCAGTTTCCCAGGTGGGACCGGGGAGCTGTTTTTT.

This clone came up a few times. The chain joins TRBV19 to TRBJ1-3; no definite D call. The CDR3 has 15 amino acids. Trimming pared 3 bases from V and 3 bases from J, leaving 12 bases between. CDR1 and CDR2 (germline): LNHDA, SQIVND (reference sequence). The CDR3 sequence is CASSIPPVVGNTIYF. The CDR3 DNA sequence: TGTGCCAGTAGTATCCCGCCGGTTGTTGGAAACACCATATATTTT. Full variable domain (outside the CDR3, taken from reference TRBV19 and TRBJ1-3): DGGITQSPKYLFRKEGQNVTLSCEQNLNHDAMYWYRQDPGQGLRLIYYSQIVNDFQKGDIAEGYSVSREKKESFPLTVTSAQKNPTAFYLCASSIPPVVGNTIYFGEGSWLTVV.

The rearrangement uses TRBV27 and TRBJ2-1; TRBD1 might be the D (5 bases). V lost 3 bases to trimming and J lost 2 bases, with 11 bases between them. The CDR3 spans 15 residues. The germline CDR1 and CDR2 sequences are MNHEY and SMNVEV (reference sequence). CDR3 in amino acids: CASSLWQGTYNEQFF. The CDR3 bases are TGTGCCAGCAGTTTGTGGCAGGGAACCTACAATGAGCAGTTCTTC.

The chain links TRBV19 to TRBJ1-5; D remains ambiguous. CDR3 length: 13 residues. The V and J ends lost 9 bases and 0 bases respectively, with 9 bases between them. Germline values: CDR1 LNHDA, CDR2 SQIVND (reference sequence). This CDR3 is CASGPVSNQPQHF. CDR3 bases: TGTGCCAGCGGACCGGTTAGCAATCAGCCCCAGCATTTT.